This T cell receptor beta chain was found in a study of T cells in Graves' hyperthyroidism and ophthalmopathy. This clonotype has only a few counts. Since a much larger clone is just one base distant, this may be a read error. TCR beta CDR3 regions were amplified from RNA transcripts. TCR CDR3 regions were first amplified by RT-PCR with HTBI primers. From the multiplex PCR reads, TCRdb called clonotypes with MiXCR, one entry per CDR3 protein. This table has about 600,000 distinct CDR3 sequences, approximately 15% appearing once. The CDR3 has 18 amino acids. Germline CDR1 MNHEY, CDR2 SMNVEV (reference sequence). V lost 3 bases, J lost 7 bases, and 18 bases stayed unmatched.

This chain joins TRBV27 and TRBJ2-3; 8 nucleotides line up with TRBD1. The source is a woman aged 18 to 35 with Graves' ophthalmopathy. Sequenced: blood. CDR3 coding DNA: TGTGCCAGCAGTTTTTCTCTTATGACAGGGGAGGAGACAAATACGCAGTATTTT. As protein: CASSFSLMTGEETNTQYF.